This T cell receptor (beta chain) derives from a study of beta chain features in type 1 diabetes. Around 120 mL of blood, on average, came from one heparinised draw per donor. The CDR3 contains 14 residues. Deletions cut 0 bases from V and 6 bases from J, with 8 bases between. Germline loops: CDR1 LGHNA, CDR2 YSLEER. This clone has a handful of counts. Expressed TCRB transcripts were sequenced after all isolated RNA was converted to cDNA. Libraries were prepared by immunoSEQ multiplex PCR; TCRdb keeps only in-frame clonotypes and omits some of them. The sample shows about 150,000 clones, around 10% of them seen only once.

This chain connects TRBV4-3 to TRBJ2-2; maybe TRBD2 (6 bases). Material: central memory CD4+ T cells from blood. The TCR comes from a man aged 18-30 years in good health. For the CDR3, the DNA is TGCGCCAGCAGCCAAGATTGGAGGGCCGGGGAGCTGTTTTTT. Protein product: CASSQDWRAGELFF.